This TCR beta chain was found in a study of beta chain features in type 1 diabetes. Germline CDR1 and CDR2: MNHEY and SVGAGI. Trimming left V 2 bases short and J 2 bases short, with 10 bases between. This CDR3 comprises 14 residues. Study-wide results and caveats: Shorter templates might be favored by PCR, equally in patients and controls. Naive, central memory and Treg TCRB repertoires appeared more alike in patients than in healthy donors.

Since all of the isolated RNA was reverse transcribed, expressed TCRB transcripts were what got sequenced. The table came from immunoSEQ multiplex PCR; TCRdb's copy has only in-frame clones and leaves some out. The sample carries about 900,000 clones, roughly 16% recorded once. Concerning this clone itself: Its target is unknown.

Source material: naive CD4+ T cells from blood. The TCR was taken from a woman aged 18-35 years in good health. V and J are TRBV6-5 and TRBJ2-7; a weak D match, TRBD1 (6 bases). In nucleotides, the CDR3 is TGTGCCAGCAGTTACCAGGGGTCGACCTACGAGCAGTACTTC. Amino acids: CASSYQGSTYEQYF.